This record concerns one TCR beta chain sequence. Its specificity is unknown. The source of the sample is a study of blood T cells in healthy people across ages. Study outcomes and limitations: Observed TCR beta diversity showed a strong correlation with the percentage of naive T cells as measured by flow cytometry.

Alongside a J-beta primer mix, a sample-barcoded 5' primer served in a second PCR lasting about 7 to 11 cycles. TCRdb fed the 5' RACE reads into MiXCR, producing one record per CDR3 protein. The data show roughly 500,000 distinct CDR3 sequences, roughly 28% seen once. V was shortened by 3 bases and J by 0 bases, with 11 bases between the two germline ends. This CDR3 comprises 15 residues. Total RNA was extracted at no less than 5.5 micrograms per sample. The clonotype was recovered from a woman aged 65 to 85 in good health. The genes are TRBV12-3 or TRBV12-4 and TRBJ1-1; D perhaps matches TRBD1 (5 bases). The sequencing sample was made of blood. CDR3: CASSLGGDMNTEAFF. The CDR3 DNA is TGTGCCAGCAGTTTGGGAGGGGATATGAACACTGAAGCTTTCTTT.